This T cell receptor beta chain was captured by sequencing in a study of cytomegalovirus exposure and HLA in healthy donors. Broader study findings: It was reported that TCR beta sequences correctly inferred the HLA-A and HLA-B alleles for most subjects. In vitro checks showed that a few CMV-associated chains really do target CMV antigens. Later analysis revealed greater clonal expansion in HLA-associated TCR beta chains than in equally common others.

This clone was seen a handful of times. The antigen remains undetermined. Other nucleotide sequences from this sample produce the same CDR3. The PCR was carried out with 60 Vbeta primers and 13 Jbeta primers. Using immunoSEQ multiplex PCR, the repertoire was profiled, and TCRdb retains in-frame clones only, with some absent. The sample yields approximately 170,000 clones, approximately 80% seen once. The germline V gene has CDR1 MNHEY and CDR2 SMNVEV (reference sequence). Trimming removed 2 bases from V and 4 bases from J; junction bases left unmatched: 1. This CDR3 comprises 13 residues. V and J are TRBV27 and TRBJ2-7, with 8 bases aligning to TRBD2. The sequence came from a boy under 10 years old in good health and CMV-seronegative. The sample comprised PBMCs. The CDR3 sequence is CASSLAGGYEQYF. The CDR3 nucleotides are TGTGCCAGCAGTTTAGCGGGAGGATACGAGCAGTACTTC.